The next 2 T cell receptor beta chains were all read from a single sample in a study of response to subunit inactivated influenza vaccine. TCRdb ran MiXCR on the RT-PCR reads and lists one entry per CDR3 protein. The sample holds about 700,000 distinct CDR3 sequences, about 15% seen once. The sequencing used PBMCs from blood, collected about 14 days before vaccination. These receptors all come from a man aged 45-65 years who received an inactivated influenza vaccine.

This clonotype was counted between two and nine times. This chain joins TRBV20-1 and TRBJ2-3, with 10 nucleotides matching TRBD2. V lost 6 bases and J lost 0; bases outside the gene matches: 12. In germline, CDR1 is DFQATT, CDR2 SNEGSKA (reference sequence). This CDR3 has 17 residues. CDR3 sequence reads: CSALRPIAGGSTDTQYF. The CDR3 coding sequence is TGCAGTGCCCTCCGACCCATAGCGGGAGGTAGCACAGATACGCAGTATTTT.

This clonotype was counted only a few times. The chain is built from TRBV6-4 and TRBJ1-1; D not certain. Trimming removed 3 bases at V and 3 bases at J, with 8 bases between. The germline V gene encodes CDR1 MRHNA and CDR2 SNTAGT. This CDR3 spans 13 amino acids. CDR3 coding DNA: TGTGCCAGCAGTGAATCCCGATACACTGAAGCTTTCTTT. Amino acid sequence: CASSESRYTEAFF.